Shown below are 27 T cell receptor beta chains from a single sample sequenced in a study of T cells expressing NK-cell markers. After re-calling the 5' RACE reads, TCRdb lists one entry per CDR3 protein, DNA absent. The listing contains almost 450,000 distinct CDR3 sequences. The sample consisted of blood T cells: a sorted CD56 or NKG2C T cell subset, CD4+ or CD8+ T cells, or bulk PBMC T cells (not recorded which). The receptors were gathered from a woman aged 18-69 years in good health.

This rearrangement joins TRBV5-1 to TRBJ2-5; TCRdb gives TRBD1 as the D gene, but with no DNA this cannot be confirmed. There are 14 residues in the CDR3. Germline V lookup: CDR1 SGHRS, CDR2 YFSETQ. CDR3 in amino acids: CASSFGQMQETQYF.

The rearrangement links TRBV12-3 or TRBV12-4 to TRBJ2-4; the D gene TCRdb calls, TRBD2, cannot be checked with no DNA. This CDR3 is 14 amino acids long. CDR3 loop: CASTLTVGENIQYF.

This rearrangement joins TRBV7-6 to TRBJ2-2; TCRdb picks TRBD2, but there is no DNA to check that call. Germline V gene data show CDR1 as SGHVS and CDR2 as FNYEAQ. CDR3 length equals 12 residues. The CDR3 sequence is CASSGLVGELFF. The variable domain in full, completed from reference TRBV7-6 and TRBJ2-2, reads GAGVSQSPRYKVTKRGQDVALRCDPISGHVSLYWYRQALGQGPEFLTYFNYEAQQDKSGLPNDRFSAERPEGSISTLTIQRTEQRDSAMYRCASSGLVGELFFGEGSRLTVL.

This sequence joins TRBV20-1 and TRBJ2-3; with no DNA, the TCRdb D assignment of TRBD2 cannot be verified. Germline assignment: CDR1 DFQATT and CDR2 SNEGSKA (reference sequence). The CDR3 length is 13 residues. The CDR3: CSNLGLITDTQYF.

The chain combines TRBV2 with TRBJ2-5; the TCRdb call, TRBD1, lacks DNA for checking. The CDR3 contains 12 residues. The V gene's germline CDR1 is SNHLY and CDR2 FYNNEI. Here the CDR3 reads CASVIGGETQYF.

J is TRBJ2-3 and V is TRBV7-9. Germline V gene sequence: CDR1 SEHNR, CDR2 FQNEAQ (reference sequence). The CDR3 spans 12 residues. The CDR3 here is CASSLGTLQQYF.

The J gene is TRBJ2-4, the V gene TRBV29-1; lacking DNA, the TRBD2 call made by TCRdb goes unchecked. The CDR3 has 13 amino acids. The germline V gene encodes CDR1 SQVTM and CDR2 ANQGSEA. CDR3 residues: CSVGGRAKNIQYF.

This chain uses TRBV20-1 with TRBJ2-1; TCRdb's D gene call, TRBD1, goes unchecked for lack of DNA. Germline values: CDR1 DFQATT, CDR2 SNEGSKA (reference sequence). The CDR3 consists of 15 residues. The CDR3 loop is CSAPHVWGAGDEQFF.

The CDR3 is CASSLALAVGTGELFF. This sequence joins TRBV5-5 and TRBJ2-2. Germline loops: CDR1 SGHKS, CDR2 YYEKEE (reference sequence). The CDR3 runs 16 residues.

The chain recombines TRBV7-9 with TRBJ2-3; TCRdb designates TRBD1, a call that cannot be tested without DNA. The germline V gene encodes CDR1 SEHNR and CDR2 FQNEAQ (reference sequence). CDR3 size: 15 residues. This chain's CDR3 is CASSNPGQSTDTQYF.

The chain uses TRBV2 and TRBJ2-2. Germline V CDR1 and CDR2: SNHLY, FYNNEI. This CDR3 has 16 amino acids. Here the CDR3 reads CASSQPDRANTGELFF.

CDR3 sequence reads: CASSLRATGTLSYNEQFF. V usage is TRBV5-1 and J usage is TRBJ2-1; absent DNA, TCRdb's TRBD2 call cannot be checked. The germline V gene encodes CDR1 SGHRS and CDR2 YFSETQ. The CDR3 consists of 18 residues. The full variable domain, rest sourced from reference TRBV5-1 and TRBJ2-1, is KAGVTQTPRYLIKTRGQQVTLSCSPISGHRSVSWYQQTPGQGLQFLFEYFSETQRNKGNFPGRFSGRQFSNSRSEMNVSTLELGDSALYLCASSLRATGTLSYNEQFFGPGTRLTVL.

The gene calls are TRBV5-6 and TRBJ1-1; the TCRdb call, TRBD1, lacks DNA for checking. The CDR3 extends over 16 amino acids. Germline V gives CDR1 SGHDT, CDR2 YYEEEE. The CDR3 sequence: CASSYIRDNGNTEAFF.

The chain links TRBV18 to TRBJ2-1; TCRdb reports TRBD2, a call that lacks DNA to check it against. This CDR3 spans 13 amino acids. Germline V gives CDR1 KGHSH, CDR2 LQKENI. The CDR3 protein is CASSPGDYNEQFF.

CDR3 protein: CASSFLAGGPYEQYF. The gene calls are TRBV5-6 and TRBJ2-7; as DNA is missing, the TRBD2 call by TCRdb cannot be tested. Germline CDR1 reads SGHDT; CDR2 reads YYEEEE. This CDR3 spans 15 amino acids.

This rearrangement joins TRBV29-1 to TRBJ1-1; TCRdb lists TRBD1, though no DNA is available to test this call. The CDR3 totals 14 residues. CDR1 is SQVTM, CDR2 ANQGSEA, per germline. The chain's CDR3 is CSVAGRQGASEAFF.

CDR3 residues: CASSPAGDRGNQPQHF. This rearrangement joins TRBV18 to TRBJ1-5; no DNA is available, so the TRBD1 call from TCRdb remains unchecked. This CDR3 region has 16 residues. CDR1 and CDR2 from the germline V gene are KGHSH and LQKENI.

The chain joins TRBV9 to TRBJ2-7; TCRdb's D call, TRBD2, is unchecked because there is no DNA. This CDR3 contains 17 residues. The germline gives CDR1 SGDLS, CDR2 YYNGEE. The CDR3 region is CASSVGSSGRADYEQYF. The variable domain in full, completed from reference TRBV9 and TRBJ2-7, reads DSGVTQTPKHLITATGQRVTLRCSPRSGDLSVYWYQQSLDQGLQFLIQYYNGEERAKGNILERFSAQQFPDLHSELNLSSLELGDSALYFCASSVGSSGRADYEQYFGPGTRLTVT.

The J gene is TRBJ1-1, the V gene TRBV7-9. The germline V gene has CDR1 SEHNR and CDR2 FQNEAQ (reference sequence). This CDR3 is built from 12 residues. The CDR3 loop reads CASSLVGSEAFF.

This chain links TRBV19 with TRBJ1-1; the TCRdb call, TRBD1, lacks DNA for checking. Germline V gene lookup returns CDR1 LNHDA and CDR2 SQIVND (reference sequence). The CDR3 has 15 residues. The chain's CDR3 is CASSIGTRGNTEAFF.

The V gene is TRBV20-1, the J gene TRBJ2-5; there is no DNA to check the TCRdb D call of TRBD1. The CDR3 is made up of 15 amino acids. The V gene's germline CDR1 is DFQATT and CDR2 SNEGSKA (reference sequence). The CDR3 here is CSASAPGQGRETQYF.

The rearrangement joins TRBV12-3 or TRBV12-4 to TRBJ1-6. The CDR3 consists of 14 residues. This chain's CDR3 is CASSPTAYNSPLHF.

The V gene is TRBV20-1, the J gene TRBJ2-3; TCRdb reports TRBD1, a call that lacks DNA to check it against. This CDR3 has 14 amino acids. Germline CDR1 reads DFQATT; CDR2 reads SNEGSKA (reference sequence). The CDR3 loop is CSAITGGHGDTQYF.

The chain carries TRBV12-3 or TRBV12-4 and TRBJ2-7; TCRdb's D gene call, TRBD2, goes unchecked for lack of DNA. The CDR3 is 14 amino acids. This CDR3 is CASRTSGGPYEQYF.

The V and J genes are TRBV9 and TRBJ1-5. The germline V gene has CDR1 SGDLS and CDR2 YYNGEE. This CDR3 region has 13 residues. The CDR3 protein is CASSAGLLQPQHF. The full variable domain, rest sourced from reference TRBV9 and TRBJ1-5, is DSGVTQTPKHLITATGQRVTLRCSPRSGDLSVYWYQQSLDQGLQFLIQYYNGEERAKGNILERFSAQQFPDLHSELNLSSLELGDSALYFCASSAGLLQPQHFGDGTRLSIL.

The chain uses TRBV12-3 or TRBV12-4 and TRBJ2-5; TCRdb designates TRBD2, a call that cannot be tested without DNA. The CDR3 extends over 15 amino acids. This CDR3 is CASRSAGSGKETQYF.

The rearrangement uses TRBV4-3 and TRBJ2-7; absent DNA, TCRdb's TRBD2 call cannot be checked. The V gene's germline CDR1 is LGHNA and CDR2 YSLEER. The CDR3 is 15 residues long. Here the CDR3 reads CASSQETSGIFEQYF.